This passage covers 28 T cell receptor beta chains from one sample sequenced in a study of cytotoxic CD8 clonotypes in ibrutinib-treated CLL. Sequencing was performed with immunoSEQ multiplex PCR; in TCRdb, only in-frame clones are kept and a portion is missing. The sample consists of approximately 130,000 clones, around four fifths of them appearing once. The sample consisted of PBMCs, taken after 24 months of ibrutinib treatment. Receptor source: a human donor with chronic lymphocytic leukemia.

The chain is built from TRBV6-6 and TRBJ2-2; D possibly matches TRBD1 or TRBD2 (6 bases each). The V end was cut by 5 bases, the J end by 2 bases, with 15 bases between. This CDR3 comprises 16 residues. Germline lookup yields CDR1 MNHNY and CDR2 SVGAGI (reference sequence). CDR3 sequence (DNA): TGTGCCAGCAGTCCCCCCGGGGGCCCCAACACCGGGGAGCTGTTTTTT. Translated: CASSPPGGPNTGELFF.

The chain is built from TRBV9 and TRBJ2-1; D not certain. The V end lost 0 bases, the J end lost 2 bases, and 18 bases lay between the germline ends. The CDR3 totals 18 residues. The germline gives CDR1 SGDLS, CDR2 YYNGEE. The CDR3 is CASSVGAGAALAYNEQFF. DNA for the CDR3: TGTGCCAGCAGCGTAGGCGCTGGAGCAGCCCTCGCCTACAATGAGCAGTTCTTC.

The rearrangement joins TRBV10-3 to TRBJ1-6, with 7 bases matching TRBD1. The V gene's germline CDR1 is ENHRY and CDR2 SYGVKD. The CDR3 is 12 residues long. After removal of 11 bases from V and 6 bases from J, the junction contained 4 bases not matched to a gene. The CDR3 here is CALRDSNSPLHF. CDR3 DNA sequence: TGTGCCCTCCGGGACAGTAATTCACCCCTCCACTTT.

This chain uses TRBV9 with TRBJ1-6, with D unresolved. This CDR3 is built from 14 residues. V gave up 0 bases and J gave up 4 bases, with 5 bases separating them. CDR1 is SGDLS and CDR2 is YYNGEE in the germline V gene. CDR3 in DNA: TGTGCCAGCAGCGTAGCGGGGTATAATTCACCCCTCCACTTT. Protein: CASSVAGYNSPLHF.

This clone is a singleton in its sample. The chain uses TRBV4-2 and TRBJ2-2; no clear D gene. The CDR3 extends over 17 amino acids. CDR1 and CDR2 from the germline V gene are LGHNA and YNFKEQ. Trimming pared 0 bases from V and 2 bases from J, leaving 13 bases between. The CDR3 coding sequence is TGTGCCAGCAGCCAAGAGGTGGCCCGGACCAACACCGGGGAGCTGTTTTTT. This codes for CASSQEVARTNTGELFF.

The rearrangement links TRBV7-9 to TRBJ2-2; unclear D gene. Germline-derived CDR1 and CDR2 are SEHNR and FQNEAQ (reference sequence). Between the trimmed V and J ends, which lost 5 bases and 2 bases, there was a span of 3 bases. The CDR3 has 12 residues. The CDR3 region is CASSRNTGELFF. The DNA for the CDR3 is TGTGCCAGCAGCCGAAACACCGGGGAGCTGTTTTTT.

The V and J genes are TRBV18 and TRBJ1-4; 7 bases align to TRBD1. Germline V gene sequence: CDR1 KGHSH, CDR2 LQKENI. V trimming: 3 bases; J trimming: 6 bases; junction bases outside the gene matches: 7. The CDR3 loop spans 15 amino acids. CDR3 in amino acids: CASSPRQGSDEKLFF. DNA of the CDR3: TGTGCCAGCTCACCGCGACAGGGATCTGATGAAAAACTGTTTTTT.

This clone has a single count. The rearrangement uses TRBV7-9 and TRBJ1-1, with D possibly TRBD1 on 5 matching bases. The length of the CDR3 is 15 residues. Trimming pared 1 base from V and 0 bases from J, leaving 9 bases between. Per germline, CDR1 SEHNR and CDR2 FQNEAQ (reference sequence). For the CDR3, the DNA is TGTGCCAGCAGCTTAGAGGACACAATGAACACTGAAGCTTTCTTT. Protein product: CASSLEDTMNTEAFF.

In the case of this clone: In the same sample, other DNA sequences code for this CDR3. The V and J genes are TRBV5-1 and TRBJ2-1; 10 bases map to TRBD2. The germline V gene encodes CDR1 SGHRS and CDR2 YFSETQ. The CDR3 has 15 residues. V lost 2 bases to trimming and J lost 3 bases; unmatched junction nucleotides: 2. CDR3 sequence (DNA): TGCGCCAGCAGCTTATCTAGCGGGGGCTACAATGAGCAGTTCTTC. Residues: CASSLSSGGYNEQFF.

This clone was counted only a few times. The chain joins TRBV6-5 to TRBJ2-7; 7 bases are shared with TRBD2. This CDR3 comprises 15 residues. J lost 6 bases, V lost 0 bases, and 8 bases had no gene match. Germline values: CDR1 MNHEY, CDR2 SVGAGI. The CDR3 DNA reads TGTGCCAGCAGTTACTCGTGGGGGGGATCTGGCGAGCAGTACTTC. It codes for CASSYSWGGSGEQYF.

The chain recombines TRBV11-3 with TRBJ2-2; D possibly corresponds to TRBD1 (6 bases). CDR1 SGHNT and CDR2 YENEEA come from the germline V gene. The CDR3 loop spans 15 amino acids. With 4 bases removed from V and 3 bases from J, the gap between germline ends came to 12 bases. The CDR3 spells CASSSSQGYTGELFF. In DNA form, the CDR3 reads TGTGCCAGCAGCTCATCCCAGGGGTACACCGGGGAGCTGTTTTTT. The variable domain in full, with the rest retrieved from reference TRBV11-3 and TRBJ2-2, is EAGVVQSPRYKIIEKKQPVAFWCNPISGHNTLYWYLQNLGQGPELLIRYENEEAVDDSQLPKDRFSAERLKGVDSTLKIQPAELGDSAVYLCASSSSQGYTGELFFGEGSRLTVL.

The table lists this clone with a count of one. The CDR3 loop is CASSLFNRLDTEAFF. CDR3 DNA: TGTGCCAGCAGTTTATTTAACAGGTTGGACACTGAAGCTTTCTTT. V and J are TRBV28 and TRBJ1-1; TRBD1 might be the D (5 bases). The V gene lost 1 base and the J gene lost 3 bases, with 12 bases spanning the gap. Germline V gene lookup returns CDR1 MDHEN and CDR2 SYDVKM. There are 15 residues in the CDR3.

V is TRBV19 and J is TRBJ1-5; no clear D gene. Germline V gene sequence: CDR1 LNHDA, CDR2 SQIVND (reference sequence). The V end lost 3 bases, the J end lost 11 bases, and 14 bases lay between the germline ends. The CDR3 loop spans 13 amino acids. CDR3 bases: TGTGCCAGTAGTATCGGGGTGGCCTATTCCCAGCATTTT. Encoded protein: CASSIGVAYSQHF.

In nucleotides, the CDR3 is TGTGCCAGTAGTGGTCAGGTCGCCTACAATGAGCAGTTCTTC. Residues: CASSGQVAYNEQFF. The chain couples TRBV19 to TRBJ2-1, with D uncertain. The CDR3 extends over 14 amino acids. In germline, CDR1 is LNHDA, CDR2 SQIVND (reference sequence). Trimming took off 5 bases at V and 2 bases at J, with 10 bases between the two ends.

The chain carries TRBV15 and TRBJ2-7, with D unresolved. Trimming left V 1 base short and J 4 bases short, with 14 bases between. Germline V gene data show CDR1 as LNHNV and CDR2 as YYDKDF (reference sequence). CDR3 length equals 15 residues. CDR3 nucleotides: TGTGCCACCAGCAGAGGTTGGCAGAACGTTTACGAGCAGTACTTC. Amino acid sequence: CATSRGWQNVYEQYF.

This chain joins TRBV2 and TRBJ1-3, with TRBD1 as a possible D gene (5 bases). The CDR3 is 14 residues long. Germline-derived CDR1 and CDR2 are SNHLY and FYNNEI. Trimming removed 4 bases from V and 5 bases from J, with 12 bases in between. CDR3 loop: CASSASGPRNTIYF. CDR3 in DNA: TGTGCCAGCAGTGCTTCGGGACCCAGAAACACCATATATTTT.

The J gene is TRBJ1-1, the V gene TRBV6-5; D uncertain. Germline V CDR1 and CDR2: MNHEY, SVGAGI. Between the trimmed V and J ends, which lost 6 bases and 5 bases, there was a span of 13 bases. This CDR3 spans 13 amino acids. The DNA for the CDR3 is TGTGCCAGCAGCGAGGTAAGAGGTACTGAAGCTTTCTTT. Protein sequence: CASSEVRGTEAFF.

The CDR3 DNA is TGTGCCAGCAGCTTAGTCCAGCCTGGTGCCAAAAACATTCAGTACTTC. Its translation is CASSLVQPGAKNIQYF. The V and J genes are TRBV11-3 and TRBJ2-4; D unclear. The germline V gene has CDR1 SGHNT and CDR2 YENEEA. The V end lost 1 base, the J end lost 1 base, and 11 bases lay between the germline ends. The CDR3 has 16 amino acids. The full variable domain, its missing parts supplied by reference TRBV11-3 and TRBJ2-4, is EAGVVQSPRYKIIEKKQPVAFWCNPISGHNTLYWYLQNLGQGPELLIRYENEEAVDDSQLPKDRFSAERLKGVDSTLKIQPAELGDSAVYLCASSLVQPGAKNIQYFGAGTRLSVL.

The chain has TRBV27 and TRBJ2-1; TRBD2 matches 9 bases. Trimming took 8 bases from V and 0 from J; bases not matched to a gene: 8. The CDR3 extends over 16 amino acids. CDR1 is MNHEY and CDR2 is SMNVEV in the germline V gene (reference sequence). The CDR3 loop is CASQRLAVSSYNEQFF. The CDR3 coding sequence is TGTGCCAGCCAAAGACTAGCGGTGAGCTCCTACAATGAGCAGTTCTTC.

The rearrangement joins TRBV2 to TRBJ2-7, with TRBD1 matching over 7 bases. The CDR3 has 13 amino acids. V lost 2 bases, J lost 6 bases, and 4 bases stayed unmatched. Germline assignment: CDR1 SNHLY and CDR2 FYNNEI. In DNA form, the CDR3 reads TGTGCCAGCAGTGAACCTACAGGGGCCGAGCAGTACTTC. Its translation: CASSEPTGAEQYF.

The CDR3 spells CASRTGGNEKLFF. CDR3 sequence (DNA): TGCGCCAGCAGGACAGGGGGGAATGAAAAACTGTTTTTT. The V call is TRBV5-1, the J call TRBJ1-4, with 9 nucleotides matching TRBD1. CDR3 length: 13 amino acids. Germline assignment: CDR1 SGHRS and CDR2 YFSETQ. V was pared by 5 bases and J by 5 bases, with 1 base of the junction left unmatched. The variable domain in full, completed from reference TRBV5-1 and TRBJ1-4, reads KAGVTQTPRYLIKTRGQQVTLSCSPISGHRSVSWYQQTPGQGLQFLFEYFSETQRNKGNFPGRFSGRQFSNSRSEMNVSTLELGDSALYLCASRTGGNEKLFFGSGTQLSVL.

CDR3 sequence reads: CASSLLQTSPGELFF. CDR3 in DNA: TGCGCCAGCAGCTTGTTACAGACGAGTCCCGGGGAGCTGTTTTTT. The J gene is TRBJ2-2, the V gene TRBV5-1; D remains ambiguous. The CDR3 consists of 15 residues. The V end lost 1 base, the J end lost 6 bases, and 13 bases lay between the germline ends. In germline, CDR1 is SGHRS, CDR2 YFSETQ.

The chain recombines TRBV27 with TRBJ2-7, with 7 bases fitting TRBD1. The J segment lost 1 base and the V segment lost 3 bases, leaving 6 bases of the junction unmatched. Per the germline V gene, CDR1 is MNHEY and CDR2 is SMNVEV (reference sequence). The length of the CDR3 is 15 residues. DNA for the CDR3: TGTGCCAGCAGTTTGACCGGGACAGTTTCCTACGAGCAGTACTTC. It translates to CASSLTGTVSYEQYF.

This sequence joins TRBV6-1 and TRBJ1-6; D is unresolved. V shed 6 bases and J shed 6 bases, with 12 bases lying between them. The germline CDR1 and CDR2 sequences are MNHNS and SASEGT. The CDR3 contains 14 residues. The DNA for the CDR3 is TGTGCCAGCAGCACCACTCTTCTTAATTCACCCCTCCACTTT. Amino acid sequence: CASSTTLLNSPLHF.

The chain joins TRBV6-4 to TRBJ1-1; TRBD1 matches 9 bases. The CDR3 contains 14 residues. CDR1 MRHNA and CDR2 SNTAGT come from the germline V gene. The V gene end was trimmed by 6 bases and the J gene end by 5 bases; junction bases not matched to a gene: 7. In DNA, the CDR3 is TGTGCCAGCAGGTTACAGGGGGCAGATACTGAAGCTTTCTTT. As protein: CASRLQGADTEAFF.

The gene calls are TRBV27 and TRBJ2-1; 12 bases map to TRBD2. J lost 9 bases, V lost 6 bases, and 6 bases had no gene match. The CDR3 runs to 14 residues. Germline CDR1 is MNHEY and CDR2 is SMNVEV (reference sequence). The CDR3 sequence is CASRRLAGGVEQFF. The CDR3 DNA is TGTGCCAGCAGGCGGCTAGCGGGGGGGGTTGAGCAGTTCTTC.

J is TRBJ2-1 and V is TRBV10-3; D call uncertain. Germline V gives CDR1 ENHRY, CDR2 SYGVKD. Trimming stripped 2 bases from V and 4 bases from J, with 6 bases between. This CDR3 region has 13 residues. CDR3 region: CAISEQKYNEQFF. The CDR3 DNA is TGTGCCATCAGTGAGCAGAAATACAATGAGCAGTTCTTC.

The chain couples TRBV18 to TRBJ2-2, with 8 bases that match TRBD2. The junction had 6 bases not matched to a gene; V was cut back by 5 bases and J by 1 base. Germline V lookup: CDR1 KGHSH, CDR2 LQKENI. The CDR3 has 16 amino acids. CDR3 sequence (DNA): TGTGCCAGCTCAACGCGGGGGACTAGGAACACCGGGGAGCTGTTTTTT. Its translation is CASSTRGTRNTGELFF.